These 25 T cell receptor beta chains came from one sample sequenced in a study of T-cell memory formation after mild COVID-19. MiXCR, run by TCRdb on the 5' RACE reads, gives a single entry per CDR3 protein. Of about 320,000 distinct CDR3 sequences listed, about 13% are singletons. The sample taken for sequencing was PBMCs or a T cell subset sorted from them (not recorded which). These receptor sequences come from a man aged 18 to 30 who had mild COVID-19 (a few samples of this study predate the infection). Cell type and time point are not known.

This clonotype was seen ten or more times. The V gene is TRBV12-3 or TRBV12-4, the J gene TRBJ2-5; D is undetermined. Deletions cut 2 bases from V and 5 bases from J, with 3 bases between. The length of the CDR3 is 11 residues. The CDR3 loop is CASSLYETQYF. CDR3 DNA sequence: TGTGCCAGCAGTTTATACGAGACCCAGTACTTC.

The chain combines TRBV3-1 with TRBJ1-3, with a possible D match to TRBD1 (5 bases). CDR3 length: 15 residues. V lost 3 bases to trimming and J lost 2 bases, with 11 bases between them. CDR1 is LGHDT and CDR2 is YNNKEL in the germline V gene (reference sequence). The CDR3 protein is CASSQTAGPGNTIYF. The CDR3 nucleotides are TGTGCCAGCAGCCAGACGGCAGGGCCTGGAAACACCATATATTTT. The full variable domain, completed using reference TRBV3-1 and TRBJ1-3, is DTAVSQTPKYLVTQMGNDKSIKCEQNLGHDTMYWYKQDSKKFLKIMFSYNNKELIINETVPNRFSPKSPDKAHLNLHINSLELGDSAVYFCASSQTAGPGNTIYFGEGSWLTVV.

This clonotype has just one count. V usage is TRBV6-4 and J usage is TRBJ2-1; 8 bases are shared with TRBD2. In germline, CDR1 is MRHNA, CDR2 SNTAGT. The CDR3 consists of 16 residues. J was trimmed by 5 bases and V by 6 bases; bases with no gene match: 12. The CDR3 here is CASSEIPGTRNNEQFF. The CDR3 coding sequence is TGTGCCAGCAGCGAAATCCCCGGGACTAGGAACAATGAGCAGTTCTTC.

A few counts support this clonotype. This rearrangement joins TRBV15 to TRBJ1-2; D unresolved. The germline gives CDR1 LNHNV, CDR2 YYDKDF (reference sequence). Trimming shortened V by 1 base and J by 4 bases, and 13 bases separated the two germline ends. This CDR3 region has 15 residues. CDR3 bases: TGTGCCACCAGCAGAGTGGCCTCATCAAGCTATGGCTACACCTTC. Its protein product is CATSRVASSSYGYTF.

This clonotype was seen ten or more times. The chain combines TRBV5-1 with TRBJ2-1; D gene ambiguous. Germline CDR1 is SGHRS and CDR2 is YFSETQ. V dropped 3 bases and J dropped 5 bases, with 3 bases sitting between them. This CDR3 has 11 residues. The CDR3 is CASSYNNEQFF. CDR3 nucleotide sequence: TGCGCCAGCAGCTATAACAATGAGCAGTTCTTC.

The chain carries TRBV6-1 and TRBJ2-7; no clear D gene. This CDR3 is 15 amino acids long. In germline, CDR1 is MNHNS, CDR2 SASEGT. Trimming stripped 6 bases from V and 2 bases from J, with 17 bases between. CDR3 in DNA: TGTGCCAGCAGCGGCCTTGGGCAGACCACCTACGAGCAGTACTTC. Translation gives CASSGLGQTTYEQYF.

This rearrangement joins TRBV15 to TRBJ1-5, with TRBD1 matching 10 bases. The junction had 3 bases not matched to a gene; V was cut back by 7 bases and J by 0 bases. The CDR3 runs to 15 residues. CDR1 and CDR2 from the germline V gene are LNHNV and YYDKDF (reference sequence). The CDR3 sequence is CATTRDRGSNQPQHF. The CDR3 DNA reads as TGTGCCACCACCCGGGACAGGGGTAGCAATCAGCCCCAGCATTTT.

The chain uses TRBV6-2 or TRBV6-3 and TRBJ2-7; 9 nucleotides agree with TRBD1. The germline CDR1 and CDR2 sequences are MNHEY and SVGEGT. J lost 5 bases, V lost 5 bases, and 10 bases had no gene match. The CDR3 consists of 15 residues. As DNA, the CDR3 is TGTGCCAGCAGTGTCCCGGGACAGGGAGCTCACGAGCAGTACGTC. Its translation is CASSVPGQGAHEQYV.

This chain connects TRBV7-9 to TRBJ1-6, with D perhaps TRBD1 (6 bases). The CDR3 is made up of 15 amino acids. Germline loops: CDR1 SEHNR, CDR2 FQNEAQ (reference sequence). With 4 bases removed from V and 7 bases from J, the gap between germline ends came to 14 bases. The CDR3: CASSSRQDGNSPLHF. In DNA form, the CDR3 reads TGTGCCAGCAGCTCCCGACAGGATGGGAATTCACCCCTCCACTTT. Full variable domain (outside the CDR3, taken from reference TRBV7-9 and TRBJ1-6): DTGVSQNPRHKITKRGQNVTFRCDPISEHNRLYWYRQTLGQGPEFLTYFQNEAQLEKSRLLSDRFSAERPKGSFSTLEIQRTEQGDSAMYLCASSSRQDGNSPLHFGNGTRLTVT.

This sequence joins TRBV6-2 or TRBV6-3 and TRBJ1-2, with D possibly TRBD1 on 6 matching bases. The germline gives CDR1 MNHEY, CDR2 SVGEGT. V shed 6 bases and J shed 4 bases, with 27 bases lying between them. The CDR3 is 18 amino acids. The chain's CDR3 is CASRGVLDRPISRYGYTF. The CDR3 bases are TGTGCCAGCAGGGGAGTTTTGGACAGACCAATTTCTCGCTATGGCTACACCTTC.

The gene calls are TRBV12-3 or TRBV12-4 and TRBJ1-1; a possible D gene is TRBD1 (6 bases). Trimming left V 3 bases short and J 5 bases short, with 13 bases between. The CDR3 spans 14 residues. The CDR3 nucleotides are TGTGCCAGCAGTTTGACAGGCGCCTTTACTGAAGCTTTCTTT. Encoded protein: CASSLTGAFTEAFF.

This clonotype was found a few times. The chain is built from TRBV11-2 and TRBJ2-6; D gene uncertain. The CDR3 contains 16 residues. The V end was cut by 0 bases, the J end by 4 bases, with 10 bases between. Germline loops: CDR1 SGHAT, CDR2 FQNNGV. The CDR3 coding sequence is TGTGCCAGCAGCTTAGATTGGCGTCCCGGGGCCAACGTCCTGACTTTC. As protein: CASSLDWRPGANVLTF.

This chain joins TRBV7-9 and TRBJ1-1; D gene unclear. Germline V lookup: CDR1 SEHNR, CDR2 FQNEAQ (reference sequence). V lost 3 bases to trimming and J lost 10 bases, with 9 bases between them. This CDR3 is 11 amino acids long. In DNA, the CDR3 is TGTGCCAGCAGCTTGGGGTTAGGAGCTTTCTTT. Its translation is CASSLGLGAFF.

This clonotype was counted many times. The CDR3 DNA sequence: TGTGCCAGCAGCCTCGATGGTAGGAGGGAGACCCAGTACTTC. Translation: CASSLDGRRETQYF. V and J are TRBV3-1 and TRBJ2-5, with a possible D match to TRBD2 (5 bases). V was clipped by 4 bases and J by 5 bases, with 14 bases between them. There are 14 residues in the CDR3. The germline CDR1 and CDR2 sequences are LGHDT and YNNKEL (reference sequence).

This clonotype was seen many times. This rearrangement joins TRBV7-2 to TRBJ2-3; either TRBD1 or TRBD2 may fit D (5 bases each). Per germline, CDR1 SGHTA and CDR2 FQGNSA. The V gene lost 5 bases and the J gene lost 9 bases, with 12 bases spanning the gap. This CDR3 has 12 amino acids. The CDR3 region is CASSPGTGTQYF. In DNA form, the CDR3 reads TGTGCCAGCAGCCCCGGGACGGGGACGCAGTATTTT.

This chain links TRBV7-9 with TRBJ1-5, with 7 positions matching TRBD1. J lost 5 bases, V lost 5 bases, and 6 bases had no gene match. Germline V gene lookup returns CDR1 SEHNR and CDR2 FQNEAQ (reference sequence). The CDR3 has 14 amino acids. CDR3 region: CASSGPGGDQPQHF. CDR3 sequence (DNA): TGTGCCAGCAGCGGGCCAGGGGGTGATCAGCCCCAGCATTTT.

This clonotype has a handful of counts. The V and J genes are TRBV6-5 and TRBJ2-5, with D hard to call. The CDR3 totals 11 residues. V was trimmed by 7 bases and J by 5 bases, leaving 8 bases between them. From germline, CDR1 is MNHEY and CDR2 SVGAGI. The CDR3 region has the DNA TGTGCCAGCACCGTGAGGGAGACCCAGTACTTC. Translated: CASTVRETQYF.

There are a few counts of this clonotype. The V and J genes are TRBV6-5 and TRBJ2-1; TRBD2 matches at 15 bases. V lost 10 bases and J lost 3; bases outside the gene matches: 7. The germline CDR1 and CDR2 sequences are MNHEY and SVGAGI. CDR3 length equals 16 residues. This CDR3 reads CATGGLAGGFYNEQFF. The CDR3 DNA reads as TGTGCCACCGGGGGACTAGCGGGGGGCTTCTACAATGAGCAGTTCTTC.

This clonotype has ten or more counts. V gene TRBV29-1 combines with J gene TRBJ2-5; a weak D match, TRBD2 (5 bases). Deletions cut 6 bases from V and 8 bases from J, with 19 bases between. CDR1 and CDR2 from the germline V gene are SQVTM and ANQGSEA. CDR3 size: 13 residues. The CDR3 region has the DNA TGCAGCGTGAGAGGAGCTTACCGGGAAACCCAGTACTTC. It translates to CSVRGAYRETQYF.

There are a few counts of this clonotype. Here the CDR3 DNA reads TGTGCCAGCTCACAGGGGATCACTGAAGCTTTCTTT. It encodes CASSQGITEAFF. The chain links TRBV7-9 to TRBJ1-1; TRBD1 aligns across 7 bases. The CDR3 has 12 amino acids. CDR1 SEHNR and CDR2 FQNEAQ come from the germline V gene (reference sequence). After removal of 8 bases from V and 4 bases from J, the junction contained 4 bases not matched to a gene.

The gene calls are TRBV7-2 and TRBJ2-4; maybe TRBD2 (7 bases). The CDR3 runs to 16 residues. Germline V gene sequence: CDR1 SGHTA, CDR2 FQGNSA. V lost 5 bases and J lost 6, with 20 bases in between. The CDR3, as DNA: TGTGCCAGCAGCCCCCCGTTTTGGGGGGGCGGAAACATTCAGTACTTC. Translation: CASSPPFWGGGNIQYF.

The chain links TRBV5-1 to TRBJ1-5, with D maybe TRBD1 (5 bases). Germline CDR1 SGHRS, CDR2 YFSETQ. Trimming removed 4 bases from V and 3 bases from J, with 11 bases in between. The CDR3 is made up of 14 amino acids. This CDR3 reads CASSQEGFNQPQHF. CDR3 sequence (DNA): TGCGCCAGCAGCCAGGAGGGGTTCAATCAGCCCCAGCATTTT.

This clonotype was counted ten times or more. The chain uses TRBV11-2 and TRBJ2-3, with a tentative D call TRBD1 (5 bases). The V end lost 4 bases, the J end lost 4 bases, and 9 bases lay between the germline ends. This CDR3 has 13 amino acids. Germline CDR1 is SGHAT and CDR2 is FQNNGV. The CDR3 protein is CASSWTPPDTQYF. As DNA, the CDR3 is TGTGCCAGCAGCTGGACACCGCCAGATACGCAGTATTTT.

This clonotype has just a few counts. The CDR3 nucleotides read TGTGCCAGCAGGCCCGGGACAGGGGTTTTTGGGGCCAACGTCCTGACTTTC. Translated: CASRPGTGVFGANVLTF. V usage is TRBV7-9 and J usage is TRBJ2-6, with 10 bases matching TRBD1. V shed 6 bases and J 3 bases; nucleotides not matched to a gene: 8. Germline loops: CDR1 SEHNR, CDR2 FQNEAQ (reference sequence). CDR3 length: 17 residues. The full variable domain, with the rest looked up from reference TRBV7-9 and TRBJ2-6, is DTGVSQNPRHKITKRGQNVTFRCDPISEHNRLYWYRQTLGQGPEFLTYFQNEAQLEKSRLLSDRFSAERPKGSFSTLEIQRTEQGDSAMYLCASRPGTGVFGANVLTFGAGSRLTVL.

The chain joins TRBV20-1 to TRBJ1-2, with 9 bases aligning to TRBD1. The CDR3 runs to 15 residues. The germline gives CDR1 DFQATT, CDR2 SNEGSKA (reference sequence). The V segment lost 1 base and the J segment 3 bases; nucleotides outside the gene matches: 6. CDR3 amino acids: CSARVPTGGHYGYTF. The CDR3 region has the DNA TGCAGTGCTAGAGTTCCGACAGGGGGGCACTATGGCTACACCTTC.